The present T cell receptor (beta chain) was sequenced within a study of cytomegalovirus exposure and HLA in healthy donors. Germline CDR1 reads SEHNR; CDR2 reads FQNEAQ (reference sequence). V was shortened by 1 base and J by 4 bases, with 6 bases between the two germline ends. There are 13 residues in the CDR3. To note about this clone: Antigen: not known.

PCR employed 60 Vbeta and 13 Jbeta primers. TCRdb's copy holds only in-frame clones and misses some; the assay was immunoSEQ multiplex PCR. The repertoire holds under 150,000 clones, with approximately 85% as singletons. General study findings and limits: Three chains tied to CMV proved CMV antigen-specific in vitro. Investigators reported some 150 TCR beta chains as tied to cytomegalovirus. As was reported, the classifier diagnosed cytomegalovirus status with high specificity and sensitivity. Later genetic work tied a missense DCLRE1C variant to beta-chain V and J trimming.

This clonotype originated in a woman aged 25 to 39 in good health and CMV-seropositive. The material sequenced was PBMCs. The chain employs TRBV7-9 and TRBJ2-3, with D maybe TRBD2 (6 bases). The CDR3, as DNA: TGTGCCAGCAGCTTAGGGGAGGCAGATACGCAGTATTTT. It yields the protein CASSLGEADTQYF.